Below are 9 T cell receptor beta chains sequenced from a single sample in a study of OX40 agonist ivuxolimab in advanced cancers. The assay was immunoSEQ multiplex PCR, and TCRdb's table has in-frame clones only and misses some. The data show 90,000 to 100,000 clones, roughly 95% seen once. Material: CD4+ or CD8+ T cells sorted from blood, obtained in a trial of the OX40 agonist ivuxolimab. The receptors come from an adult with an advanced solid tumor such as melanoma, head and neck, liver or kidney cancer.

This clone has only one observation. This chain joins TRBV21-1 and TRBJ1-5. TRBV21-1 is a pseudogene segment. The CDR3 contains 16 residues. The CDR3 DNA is TGTGCCAGCAGCAAACCCCGGCAGGGAGCTTATCAGCCCCAGCATTTT. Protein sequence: CASSKPRQGAYQPQHF.

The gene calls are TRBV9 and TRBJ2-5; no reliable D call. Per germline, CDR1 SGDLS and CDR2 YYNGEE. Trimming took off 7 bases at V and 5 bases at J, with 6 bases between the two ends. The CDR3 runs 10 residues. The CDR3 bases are TGTGCCAGCGGTAGCGAGACCCAGTACTTC. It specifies CASGSETQYF.

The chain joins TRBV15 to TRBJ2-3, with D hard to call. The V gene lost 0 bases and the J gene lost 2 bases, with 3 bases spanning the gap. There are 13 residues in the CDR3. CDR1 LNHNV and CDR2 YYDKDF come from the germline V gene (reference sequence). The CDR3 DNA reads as TGTGCCACCAGCAGAGATTCCACAGATACGCAGTATTTT. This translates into CATSRDSTDTQYF.

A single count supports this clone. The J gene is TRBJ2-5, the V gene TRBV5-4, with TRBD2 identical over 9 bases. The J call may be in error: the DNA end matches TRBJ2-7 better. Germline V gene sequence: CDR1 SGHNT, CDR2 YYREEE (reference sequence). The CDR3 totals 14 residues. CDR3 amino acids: CASSFSGGPYEQYF. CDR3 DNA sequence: TGTGCCAGCAGCTTTAGCGGGGGACCCTACGAGCAGTACTTC.

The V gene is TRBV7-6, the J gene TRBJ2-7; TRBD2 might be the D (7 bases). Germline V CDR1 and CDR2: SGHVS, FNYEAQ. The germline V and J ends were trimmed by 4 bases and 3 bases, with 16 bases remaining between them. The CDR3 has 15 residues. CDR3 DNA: TGTGCCAGCAGCTCAGGGCGGGGGCCCGACTACGAGCAGTACTTC. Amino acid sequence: CASSSGRGPDYEQYF.

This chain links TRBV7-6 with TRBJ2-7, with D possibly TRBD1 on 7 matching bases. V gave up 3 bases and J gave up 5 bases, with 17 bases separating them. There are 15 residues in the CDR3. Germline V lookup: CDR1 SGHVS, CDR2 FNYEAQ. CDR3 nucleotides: TGTGCCAGCAGCTTTCACCCTGACAGGGAGGACGAGCAGTACTTC. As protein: CASSFHPDREDEQYF.

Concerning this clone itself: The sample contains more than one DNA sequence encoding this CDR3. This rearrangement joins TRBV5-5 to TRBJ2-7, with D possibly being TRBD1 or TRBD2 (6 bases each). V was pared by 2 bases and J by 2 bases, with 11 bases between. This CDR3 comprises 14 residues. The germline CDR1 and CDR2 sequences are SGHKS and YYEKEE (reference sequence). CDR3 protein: CASSFSRGAYEQYF. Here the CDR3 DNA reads TGTGCCAGCAGCTTTTCTAGGGGGGCCTACGAGCAGTACTTC.

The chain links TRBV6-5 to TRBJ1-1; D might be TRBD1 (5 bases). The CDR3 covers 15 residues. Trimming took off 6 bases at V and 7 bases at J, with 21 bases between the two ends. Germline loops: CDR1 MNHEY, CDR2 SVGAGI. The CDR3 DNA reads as TGTGCCAGCAGAGAACTCTCACAGACAGTCCTTGAAGCTTTCTTT. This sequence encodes CASRELSQTVLEAFF.

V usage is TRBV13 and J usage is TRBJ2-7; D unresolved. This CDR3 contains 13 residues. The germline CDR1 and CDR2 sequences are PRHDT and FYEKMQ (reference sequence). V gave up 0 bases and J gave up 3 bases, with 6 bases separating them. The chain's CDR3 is CASSLGSNYEQYF. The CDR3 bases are TGTGCCAGCAGCTTAGGGTCCAACTACGAGCAGTACTTC.